A single sample is the source of the 21 T cell receptor beta chains below, sequenced in a study of preoperative IRX-2 immunotherapy in early breast cancer. This table comes from immunoSEQ multiplex PCR, and its TCRdb copy is limited to in-frame clones, with some not included. This table has about 98,000 clones, approximately 90% appearing once. Treatment described: preoperative locoregional IRX-2 cytokine immunotherapy. The sequenced sample was tumor tissue, obtained after IRX-2 immunotherapy. The receptors come from a human donor with breast cancer.

Turning to this clone: The final CDR3 position lacks the conserved phenylalanine or tryptophan, pointing to a likely read error. The DNA is left out, because the CDR3 cannot be placed on it with certainty; the CDR3 is given as TCRdb lists it. The V call is TRBV28, the J call TRBJ1-1. With termini counted, the CDR3 has 13 amino acids. Per germline, CDR1 MDHEN and CDR2 SYDVKM. CDR3 protein: CASSLRLGGEGIV.

This rearrangement joins TRBV15 to TRBJ2-1; 10 bases agree with TRBD1. The CDR3 covers 17 residues. V lost 3 bases, J lost 6 bases, and 11 bases stayed unmatched. From germline, CDR1 is LNHNV and CDR2 YYDKDF (reference sequence). CDR3 sequence: CATSSLEGQGFFNEQFF. CDR3 bases: TGTGCCACCAGCAGCCTTGAGGGACAGGGGTTTTTCAATGAGCAGTTCTTC.

This chain joins TRBV6-8 and TRBJ2-7; 9 positions agree with TRBD2. CDR3 size: 15 residues. V lost 7 bases to trimming and J lost 3 bases; unmatched junction nucleotides: 10. CDR1 MNHGY and CDR2 SAAAGT come from the germline V gene. This chain's CDR3 is CASNRGSGGFYEQYF. The CDR3 DNA reads as TGTGCCAGCAATAGAGGGAGCGGGGGGTTCTACGAGCAGTACTTC.

The chain links TRBV19 to TRBJ2-3, with D perhaps TRBD1 (5 bases). The CDR3 length is 14 residues. Per the germline V gene, CDR1 is LNHDA and CDR2 is SQIVND (reference sequence). V was shortened by 5 bases and J by 5 bases, with 14 bases between the two germline ends. CDR3 amino acids: CASSVGPGKDTQYF. CDR3 DNA: TGTGCCAGTAGTGTGGGGCCAGGGAAAGATACGCAGTATTTT.

The chain combines TRBV19 with TRBJ1-2; TRBD1 might be the D (5 bases). The germline gives CDR1 LNHDA, CDR2 SQIVND (reference sequence). The CDR3 consists of 16 residues. V dropped 5 bases and J dropped 1 base, with 17 bases sitting between them. CDR3 DNA: TGTGCCAGTAGTGGTCGGCGGGGGAGTAGTAACTATGGCTACACCTTC. Its protein product is CASSGRRGSSNYGYTF.

The V gene is TRBV18, the J gene TRBJ2-5; 9 bases align to TRBD1. The V segment lost 2 bases and the J segment 5 bases; nucleotides outside the gene matches: 6. There are 15 residues in the CDR3. CDR1 is KGHSH, CDR2 LQKENI, per germline. CDR3 in DNA: TGTGCCAGCTCACCAAGAACAGGGGGCTGGGAGACCCAGTACTTC. Its translation: CASSPRTGGWETQYF.

This sequence joins TRBV28 and TRBJ1-2, with D perhaps TRBD1 (5 bases). This CDR3 contains 13 residues. With 5 bases removed from V and 5 bases from J, the gap between germline ends came to 12 bases. CDR1 MDHEN and CDR2 SYDVKM come from the germline V gene. For the CDR3, the DNA is TGTGCCAGCAGTACTCAGGGTCCTTATGGCTACACCTTC. Amino acids: CASSTQGPYGYTF.

This chain connects TRBV18 to TRBJ2-1; D not certain. The length of the CDR3 is 13 residues. Germline loops: CDR1 KGHSH, CDR2 LQKENI. Trimming cost V 11 bases and J 8 bases, with 19 bases left between them. CDR3 region: CASTALRFDEQFF. The CDR3 DNA reads as TGTGCCTCGACCGCCCTAAGATTCGATGAGCAGTTCTTC.

The chain uses TRBV29-1 and TRBJ1-2, with 7 bases aligning to TRBD1. The CDR3 has 13 residues. Looked up from germline, CDR1 is SQVTM and CDR2 is ANQGSEA. Trimming cost V 6 bases and J 5 bases; bases outside gene matches: 9. The CDR3 protein is CSVPDRPGYGYTF. In DNA, the CDR3 is TGCAGCGTCCCGGACAGGCCAGGGTATGGCTACACCTTC.

This sequence joins TRBV22-1 and TRBJ2-6; the table calls TRBD2, which could not be checked here. TRBV22-1 is shown as a pseudogene. The CDR3 spans 17 residues. CDR3: CASREGHKNSGANVLTF. For the CDR3, the DNA is TGTGCCAGCAGGGAGGGCCACAAAAACTCTGGGGCCAACGTCCTGACTTTC.

V gene TRBV29-1 combines with J gene TRBJ1-1, with a possible D match to TRBD1 (5 bases). Trimming cost V 3 bases and J 2 bases, with 10 bases left between them. This CDR3 region has 13 residues. Germline CDR1 is SQVTM and CDR2 is ANQGSEA. Here the CDR3 reads CSVENRLNTEAFF. Written as DNA, the CDR3 is TGCAGCGTTGAGAACAGGCTTAACACTGAAGCTTTCTTT.

The chain carries TRBV7-6 and TRBJ1-2, with D perhaps TRBD1 (5 bases). Germline CDR1 reads SGHVS; CDR2 reads FNYEAQ. This CDR3 contains 15 residues. V was trimmed by 2 bases and J by 4 bases, leaving 14 bases between them. The DNA for the CDR3 is TGTGCCAGCAGCTTAACACAGGTCCCAGGCTATGGCTACACCTTC. Its protein product is CASSLTQVPGYGYTF.

The chain is built from TRBV5-1 and TRBJ2-5; 7 bases fit TRBD2. This CDR3 is 16 amino acids long. Per germline, CDR1 SGHRS and CDR2 YFSETQ. Germline trimming cut 2 bases from V and 3 bases from J; bases unmatched to any gene: 10. CDR3 DNA: TGCGCCAGCAGCTTCAAGCGAGGGAGGGCCGAAGAGACCCAGTACTTC. Translated, it gives CASSFKRGRAEETQYF.

In DNA form, the CDR3 reads TGTGCCAGCTTAACTACCCAGACAGCTGAGAACACTGAAGCTTTCTTT. Its translation: CASLTTQTAENTEAFF. The rearrangement uses TRBV28 and TRBJ1-1; tentative D call: TRBD1 (5 bases). Trimming removed 8 bases at V and 1 base at J, with 20 bases between. The CDR3 covers 16 residues. The V gene's germline CDR1 is MDHEN and CDR2 SYDVKM.

The genes are TRBV5-1 and TRBJ2-7, with a possible D match to TRBD1 (5 bases). The germline gives CDR1 SGHRS, CDR2 YFSETQ. V was trimmed by 1 base and J by 0 bases, leaving 8 bases between them. The CDR3 totals 14 residues. CDR3 nucleotides: TGCGCCAGCAGCTTGTCAGGGCCCTCCTACGAGCAGTACTTC. Translating gives CASSLSGPSYEQYF.

Written as DNA, the CDR3 is TGTGCCAGTAGTTCCAGGAAAGCCCAAACCGGGGAGCTGTTTTTT. This sequence encodes CASSSRKAQTGELFF. The chain combines TRBV19 with TRBJ2-2; D gene unclear. CDR1 and CDR2 from the germline V gene are LNHDA and SQIVND (reference sequence). This CDR3 region has 15 residues. Deletions cut 5 bases from V and 5 bases from J, with 15 bases between.

The count of this clone is one. J is TRBJ1-4 and V is TRBV6-1; D may be TRBD1 (5 bases). V gave up 1 base and J gave up 8 bases, with 11 bases separating them. The germline gives CDR1 MNHNS, CDR2 SASEGT. The CDR3 is 14 residues long. For the CDR3, the DNA is TGTGCCAGCAGTGAAGGGGGAGGGGAAGAAAAACTGTTTTTT. Translated, it gives CASSEGGGEEKLFF.

V usage is TRBV1 and J usage is TRBJ2-2; the table's D gene call, TRBD1, was not cross checked with the DNA. TRBV1 is deemed a pseudogene. This CDR3 comprises 17 residues. CDR3 coding DNA: TGCGCCAGCAGCCAAGCCCTAAGGGGGCCGAACACCGGGGAGCTGTTTTTT. Encoded protein: CASSQALRGPNTGELFF.

The chain recombines TRBV19 with TRBJ1-2, with a tentative D call TRBD1 (5 bases). CDR1 LNHDA and CDR2 SQIVND come from the germline V gene (reference sequence). CDR3 length: 14 residues. V was shortened by 6 bases and J by 4 bases, with 15 bases between the two germline ends. CDR3 amino acids: CASRHAGTVYGYTF. Here the CDR3 DNA reads TGTGCCAGTAGGCATGCAGGGACCGTCTATGGCTACACCTTC.

V gene TRBV7-1 combines with J gene TRBJ2-2, with a possible D match to TRBD2 (5 bases). Being an ORF, TRBV7-1 has a function that is uncertain. Deletions cut 7 bases from V and 2 bases from J, with 26 bases between. The CDR3 totals 19 residues. Here the CDR3 DNA reads TGTGCCAGCACACCCGGTCTAGCTCAAAGCGATTTAAACACCGGGGAGCTGTTTTTT. Its translation: CASTPGLAQSDLNTGELFF.

This clone was found once. This chain links TRBV4-1 with TRBJ1-1; D unresolved. CDR3 length equals 15 residues. V was clipped by 3 bases and J by 1 base, with 12 bases between them. Germline V CDR1 and CDR2: MGHRA, YSYEKL. The CDR3: CASSQETRQNTEAFF. The CDR3 DNA follows: TGCGCCAGCAGCCAGGAGACCAGACAGAACACTGAAGCTTTCTTT.